A selection of T cell receptor beta chains follows, all from one sample in a study of T-cell memory formation after mild COVID-19. TCRdb analysed the 5' RACE reads with MiXCR anew, one entry per CDR3 protein. Here the sample spans under 300,000 distinct CDR3 sequences, roughly 18% being singletons. Sequenced sample: PBMCs or a T cell subset sorted from them (not recorded which). The receptors here all came from a man aged 18 to 30 who had mild COVID-19 (a few samples of this study predate the infection). Cell type and time point are not known. CDR3s include the opening cysteine and the closing phenylalanine or tryptophan. Each record gives: clone size, D gene, V gene, J gene, CDR3 DNA, CDR3 protein. A D gene is named only where the DNA matches it firmly. A row's size may be missing; if present it is once, few, many or a size class.

abundance: .
d_gene: TRBD1
v_gene: TRBV5-1
j_gene: TRBJ2-5
CDR3nt: TGCGCCAGCAGCTACAGGGGGGCTTACCAAGAGACCCAGTACTTC
CDR3aa: CASSYRGAYQETQYF

abundance: few
d_gene: .
v_gene: TRBV7-9
j_gene: TRBJ1-2
CDR3nt: TGTGCCAGCAGCTCACAGGGAGGCAACTATGGCTACACCTTC
CDR3aa: CASSSQGGNYGYTF

abundance: few
d_gene: TRBD1
v_gene: TRBV20-1
j_gene: TRBJ1-1
CDR3nt: TGCAGTGCTAGACAGGGGGCCCGGACTGAAGCTTTCTTT
CDR3aa: CSARQGARTEAFF

abundance: .
d_gene: .
v_gene: TRBV7-3
j_gene: TRBJ1-1
CDR3nt: TGTGCCAGCAGCTTAAGACGGGGTGAAGCTTTCTTT
CDR3aa: CASSLRRGEAFF

abundance: .
d_gene: .
v_gene: TRBV12-3/TRBV12-4
j_gene: TRBJ2-2
CDR3nt: TGTGCCAGCAGCCAAGGGCTAGGGGGCACCGGGGAGCTGTTTTTT
CDR3aa: CASSQGLGGTGELFF

abundance: many
d_gene: .
v_gene: TRBV20-1
j_gene: TRBJ2-1
CDR3nt: TGCAGTGCTAGGGGATACAATGAGCAGTTCTTC
CDR3aa: CSARGYNEQFF

abundance: .
d_gene: .
v_gene: TRBV6-5
j_gene: TRBJ1-3
CDR3nt: TGTGCCAGCAAGGCGAGCCGATCTGGAAACACCATATATTTT
CDR3aa: CASKASRSGNTIYF

abundance: few
d_gene: TRBD2
v_gene: TRBV7-2
j_gene: TRBJ2-6
CDR3nt: TGTGCCAGCAGCTTAGGCGCCGGGAGGCGTGGGGCCAACGTCCTGACTTTC
CDR3aa: CASSLGAGRRGANVLTF

abundance: .
d_gene: TRBD2
v_gene: TRBV7-2
j_gene: TRBJ2-1
CDR3nt: TGTGCCAGCAGCTTATCGAGCGGGGGGGCCTCCTACAATGAGCAGTTCTTC
CDR3aa: CASSLSSGGASYNEQFF

abundance: .
d_gene: TRBD1
v_gene: TRBV6-5
j_gene: TRBJ2-6
CDR3nt: TGTGCCAGCAGGGGGACAGGGGGTAATGCTGGGGCCAACGTCCTGACTTTC
CDR3aa: CASRGTGGNAGANVLTF

abundance: few
d_gene: .
v_gene: TRBV6-5
j_gene: TRBJ1-3
CDR3nt: TGTGCCAGCAGTTACGAACAGGGACGAAACACCATATATTTT
CDR3aa: CASSYEQGRNTIYF

abundance: .
d_gene: .
v_gene: TRBV7-3
j_gene: TRBJ2-3
CDR3nt: TGTGCCAGCAGCTCGGAGGGGGGCCGGTCCGTGGATACGCAGTATTTT
CDR3aa: CASSSEGGRSVDTQYF

abundance: many
d_gene: TRBD1
v_gene: TRBV7-2
j_gene: TRBJ2-7
CDR3nt: TGTGCCAGCAGCTTAAGTGGGACAGGGATCCCCTACGAGCAGTACTTC
CDR3aa: CASSLSGTGIPYEQYF

abundance: many
d_gene: TRBD2
v_gene: TRBV7-2
j_gene: TRBJ2-1
CDR3nt: TGTGCCAGCAGCCCACCCCAGCGGGGGGGTATTGAGCAGTTCTTC
CDR3aa: CASSPPQRGGIEQFF

abundance: many
d_gene: TRBD2
v_gene: TRBV10-3
j_gene: TRBJ2-1
CDR3nt: TGTGCCACAAAGCAAGCTAGCGGGAATGAGCAGTTCTTC
CDR3aa: CATKQASGNEQFF

abundance: .
d_gene: .
v_gene: TRBV28
j_gene: TRBJ1-1
CDR3nt: TGTGCCAGCACCGCGGGGGGCTCGAACACTGAAGCTTTCTTT
CDR3aa: CASTAGGSNTEAFF

abundance: few
d_gene: .
v_gene: TRBV4-3
j_gene: TRBJ2-6
CDR3nt: TGCGCCAGCAGCCAAGGCAACAGTCCCTCTGGGGCCAACGTCCTGACTTTC
CDR3aa: CASSQGNSPSGANVLTF

abundance: .
d_gene: .
v_gene: TRBV20-1
j_gene: TRBJ2-3
CDR3nt: TGCAGTGTAGTGGGTAACACAGATACGCAGTATTTT
CDR3aa: CSVVGNTDTQYF

abundance: few
d_gene: .
v_gene: TRBV12-3/TRBV12-4
j_gene: TRBJ2-3
CDR3nt: TGTGCCAGCAGTCTGGGCCCGGGGAATACGCAGTATTTT
CDR3aa: CASSLGPGNTQYF

abundance: few
d_gene: TRBD1
v_gene: TRBV20-1
j_gene: TRBJ2-3
CDR3nt: TGCAGTGCTACCCTTCCTGGCAGGGGGCAGGCAGATACGCAGTATTTT
CDR3aa: CSATLPGRGQADTQYF

abundance: .
d_gene: .
v_gene: TRBV12-3/TRBV12-4
j_gene: TRBJ1-2
CDR3nt: TGTGCCAGCACTCCCGGGGGCGGCTATGGCTACACCTTC
CDR3aa: CASTPGGGYGYTF

abundance: few
d_gene: .
v_gene: TRBV6-5
j_gene: TRBJ1-2
CDR3nt: TGTGCCAGCAGTTACTCCTGGGACGCTAACTATGGCTACACCTTC
CDR3aa: CASSYSWDANYGYTF

abundance: .
d_gene: .
v_gene: TRBV7-2
j_gene: TRBJ1-2
CDR3nt: TGTGCCGGTGGACCCGAGGCTAACTATGGCTACACCTTC
CDR3aa: CAGGPEANYGYTF